These T cell receptor beta chains were read from a single sample in a study of blood T cells in healthy people across ages. TCRdb ran MiXCR on the 5' RACE reads and lists one entry per CDR3 protein. The sample has about 1 million distinct CDR3 sequences, more than 40% seen once. The sample was blood. These receptor sequences come from a woman aged 55 to 70 in good health. Both conserved end residues are part of each CDR3. A D gene is named only where the DNA matches it firmly. Not all rows give a size; the values are once, few, many and, for expanded clones, a class.

v_call	clone_size	j_call	d_call	cdr3_nt	cdr3_aa
TRBV25-1	-	TRBJ1-2	-	TGTGCCAGCAGTGCCCCGTGGCAGCAACTCTATGGCTACACCTTC	CASSAPWQQLYGYTF
TRBV6-5	-	TRBJ2-7	-	TGTGCCAGCAGTGACTCCCCAGGTGCCTACGAGCAGTACTTC	CASSDSPGAYEQYF
TRBV5-8	-	TRBJ1-5	-	TGTGCCAGCAGCTTGGCTGGACTCAATCAGCCCCAGCATTTT	CASSLAGLNQPQHF
TRBV6-2/TRBV6-3	few	TRBJ2-1	TRBD2	TGTGCCAGCGGTATCGCGGGAGTGGTCAATGAGCAGTTCTTC	CASGIAGVVNEQFF
TRBV29-1	-	TRBJ2-1	TRBD2	TGCAGCGTTGAAGGGCTAGCGGGCAACTCCTACAATGAGCGGTACTTC	CSVEGLAGNSYNERYF
TRBV7-9	-	TRBJ1-1	-	TGTGCCAGCAGCCCCCCCACGGAAGAAGCTTTCTTT	CASSPPTEEAFF
TRBV4-1	-	TRBJ2-7	-	TGCGCCAGCAGCCAGCAAGGTGCTAGCAGAGCCTACGAGCAGTACTTC	CASSQQGASRAYEQYF
TRBV6-2/TRBV6-3	-	TRBJ2-7	TRBD1	TGTGCCAGCAAGGGGGCCTACAATGAGCAGTACTTC	CASKGAYNEQYF
TRBV7-8	-	TRBJ2-4	-	TGTGCCAGCAGCCTCCCCTGGACTGAAGTAGCCAAAAACATTCAGTACTTC	CASSLPWTEVAKNIQYF
TRBV19	-	TRBJ2-3	-	TGTGCCAGTAGTATTCTAGCCACAGATACGCAGTATTTT	CASSILATDTQYF
TRBV6-2/TRBV6-3	many	TRBJ2-5	-	TGTGCCAGCAGTTATTGGACTACCCAAGAGACCCAGTACTTC	CASSYWTTQETQYF
TRBV28	-	TRBJ2-5	-	TGTGCCAGCAGTATCCCCCCGACTAGTCAAGAGACCCAGTACTTC	CASSIPPTSQETQYF
TRBV28	-	TRBJ2-5	-	TGTGCCAGCAGACCGGGAGTCCAAGAGACCCAGTACTTC	CASRPGVQETQYF
TRBV19	-	TRBJ2-7	TRBD1	TGTGCCAGTAGTTCAACAGGGGGAAGTAGCGAGCAGTACTTC	CASSSTGGSSEQYF
TRBV20-1	-	TRBJ2-5	-	TGCAGGGCTAGGGCTGAGACCCAGTACTTC	CRARAETQYF
TRBV7-2	-	TRBJ2-5	-	TGTGCCAGCAGCGGGGTCGGGGACTCCCAGTACTTC	CASSGVGDSQYF
TRBV27	-	TRBJ2-7	-	TGTGCCAAGTACAACAGGGCACGTGTCTACGAGCAGTACTTC	CAKYNRARVYEQYF
TRBV15	-	TRBJ2-5	-	TGTGCCACCAGCAGTGGACGGGGTGAAGAGACCCAGTACTTC	CATSSGRGEETQYF
TRBV29-1	once	TRBJ2-3	TRBD2	TGCAGCGTTTTACTAGCGGGAGGATACGCAGATACGCAGTATTTT	CSVLLAGGYADTQYF
TRBV5-5	few	TRBJ2-7	-	TGTGCCAGCAGCGGTAGCGTTAACTCCTACGAGCAGTACTTC	CASSGSVNSYEQYF
TRBV9	few	TRBJ2-3	-	TGTGCCAGCAGCGTAGGTGTGGACGGAAGCACAGATACGCAGTATTTT	CASSVGVDGSTDTQYF
TRBV11-2	-	TRBJ1-1	-	TGTGCCAGCAGCTTAGATCTCGAGGCAGGGGCCGAAGCTTTCTTT	CASSLDLEAGAEAFF
TRBV15	few	TRBJ2-1	TRBD2	TGTGCCACCAGCAGAGATACGGGAGGCCAAAATGAGCAGTTCTTC	CATSRDTGGQNEQFF
TRBV2	-	TRBJ2-7	-	TGTGCCAGCATGACCGAGGGCCCTCGGGAGCAGTACTTC	CASMTEGPREQYF
TRBV6-6	-	TRBJ2-3	-	TGTGCCAGCAGACATCGGGACTCCTCCCTGGATACACAGTATTTT	CASRHRDSSLDTQYF
TRBV6-5	-	TRBJ2-2	-	TGTGCCAGCAGGGTGCGAACCGGGGAGCTGTTTTTT	CASRVRTGELFF
TRBV12-3/TRBV12-4	-	TRBJ1-6	-	TGTGCCAGCACCTTGTGGGGGGGCGTCGGTAATTCACCCCTCAACTTT	CASTLWGGVGNSPLNF